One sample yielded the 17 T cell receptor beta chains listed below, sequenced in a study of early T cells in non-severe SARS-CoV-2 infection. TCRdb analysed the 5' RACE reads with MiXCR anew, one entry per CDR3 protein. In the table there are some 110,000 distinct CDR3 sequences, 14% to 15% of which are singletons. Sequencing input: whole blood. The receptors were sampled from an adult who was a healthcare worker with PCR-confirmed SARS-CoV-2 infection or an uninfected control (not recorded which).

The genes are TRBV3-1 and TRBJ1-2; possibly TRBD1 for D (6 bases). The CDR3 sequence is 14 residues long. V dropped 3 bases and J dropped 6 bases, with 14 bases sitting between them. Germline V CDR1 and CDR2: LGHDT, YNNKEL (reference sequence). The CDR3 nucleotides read TGTGCCAGCAGCCAGCTGACAGGAGAAAATGGCTACACCTTC. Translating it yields CASSQLTGENGYTF.

The CDR3 DNA sequence: TGTGCCAGCAGCTTCCGGTTTCAAGAGACCCAGTACTTC. Its protein product is CASSFRFQETQYF. The gene calls are TRBV11-1 and TRBJ2-5; D unresolved. The germline CDR1 and CDR2 sequences are SGHAT and FQDESV (reference sequence). The CDR3 extends over 13 amino acids. Trimming shortened V by 3 bases and J by 2 bases, and 7 bases separated the two germline ends.

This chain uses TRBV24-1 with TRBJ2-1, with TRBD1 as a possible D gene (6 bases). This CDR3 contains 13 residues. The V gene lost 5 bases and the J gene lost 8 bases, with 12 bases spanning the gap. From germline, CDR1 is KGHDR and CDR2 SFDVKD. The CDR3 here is CATSGAGADEQFF. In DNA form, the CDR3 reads TGTGCCACCAGTGGCGCAGGGGCGGATGAGCAGTTCTTC.

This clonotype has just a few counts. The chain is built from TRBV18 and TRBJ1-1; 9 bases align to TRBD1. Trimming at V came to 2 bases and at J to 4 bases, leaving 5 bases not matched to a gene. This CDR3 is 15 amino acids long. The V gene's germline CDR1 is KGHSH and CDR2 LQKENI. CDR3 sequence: CASSPGQGSSTEAFF. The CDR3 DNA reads TGTGCCAGCTCACCAGGACAGGGGAGCTCCACTGAAGCTTTCTTT.

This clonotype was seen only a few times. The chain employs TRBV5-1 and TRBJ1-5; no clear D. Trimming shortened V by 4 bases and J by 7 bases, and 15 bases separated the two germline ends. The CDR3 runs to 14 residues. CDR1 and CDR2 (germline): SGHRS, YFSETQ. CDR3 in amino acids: CASSIGPPGQPQHF. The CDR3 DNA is TGCGCCAGCAGCATAGGACCCCCCGGACAGCCCCAGCATTTT.

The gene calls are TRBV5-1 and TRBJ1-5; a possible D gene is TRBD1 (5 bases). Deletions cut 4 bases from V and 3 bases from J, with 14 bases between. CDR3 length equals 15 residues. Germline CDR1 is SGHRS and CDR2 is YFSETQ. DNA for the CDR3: TGCGCCAGCAGCGCGCTGGGGGGGTTCAATCAGCCCCAGCATTTT. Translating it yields CASSALGGFNQPQHF.

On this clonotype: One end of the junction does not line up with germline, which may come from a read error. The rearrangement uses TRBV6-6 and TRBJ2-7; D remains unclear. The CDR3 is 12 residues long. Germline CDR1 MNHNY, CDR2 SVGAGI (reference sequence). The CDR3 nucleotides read TGTGTCAGCCGACTGGAGAACTACGAGCAGTACTTC. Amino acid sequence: CVSRLENYEQYF.

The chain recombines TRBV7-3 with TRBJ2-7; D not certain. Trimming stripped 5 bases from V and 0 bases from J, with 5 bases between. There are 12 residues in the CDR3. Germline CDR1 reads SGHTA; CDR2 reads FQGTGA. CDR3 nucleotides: TGTGCCAGCAGCGGAAACTCCTACGAGCAGTACTTC. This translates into CASSGNSYEQYF.

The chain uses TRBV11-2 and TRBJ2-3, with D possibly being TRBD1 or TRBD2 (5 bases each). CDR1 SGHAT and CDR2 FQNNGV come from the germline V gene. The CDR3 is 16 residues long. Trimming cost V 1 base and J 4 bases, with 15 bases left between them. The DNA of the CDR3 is TGTGCCAGCAGCTTAGGGGCAGCCGGGACCTCAGATACGCAGTATTTT. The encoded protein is CASSLGAAGTSDTQYF. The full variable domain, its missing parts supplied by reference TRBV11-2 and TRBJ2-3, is EAGVAQSPRYKIIEKRQSVAFWCNPISGHATLYWYQQILGQGPKLLIQFQNNGVVDDSQLPKDRFSAERLKGVDSTLKIQPAKLEDSAVYLCASSLGAAGTSDTQYFGPGTRLTVL.

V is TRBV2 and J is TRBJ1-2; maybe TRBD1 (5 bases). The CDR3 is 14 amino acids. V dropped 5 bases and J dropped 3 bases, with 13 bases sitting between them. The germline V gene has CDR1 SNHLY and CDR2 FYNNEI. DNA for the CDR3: TGTGCCAGCAGTTGGGATGACAGTTACTATGGCTACACCTTC. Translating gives CASSWDDSYYGYTF.

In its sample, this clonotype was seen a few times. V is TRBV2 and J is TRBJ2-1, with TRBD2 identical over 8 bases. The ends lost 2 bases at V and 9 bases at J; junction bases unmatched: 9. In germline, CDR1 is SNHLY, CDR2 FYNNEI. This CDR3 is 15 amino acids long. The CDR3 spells CASSESPSRGGEQFF. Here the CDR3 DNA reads TGTGCCAGCAGTGAATCTCCTAGCCGGGGGGGTGAGCAGTTCTTC. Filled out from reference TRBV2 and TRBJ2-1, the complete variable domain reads EPEVTQTPSHQVTQMGQEVILRCVPISNHLYFYWYRQILGQKVEFLVSFYNNEISEKSEIFDDQFSVERPDGSNFTLKIRSTKLEDSAMYFCASSESPSRGGEQFFGPGTRLTVL.

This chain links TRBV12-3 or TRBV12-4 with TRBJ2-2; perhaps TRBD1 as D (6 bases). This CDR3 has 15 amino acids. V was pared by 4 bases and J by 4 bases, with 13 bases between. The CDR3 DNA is TGTGCCAGCAGTTCGTCGGGACAAAGCACCGGGGAGCTGTTTTTT. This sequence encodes CASSSSGQSTGELFF.

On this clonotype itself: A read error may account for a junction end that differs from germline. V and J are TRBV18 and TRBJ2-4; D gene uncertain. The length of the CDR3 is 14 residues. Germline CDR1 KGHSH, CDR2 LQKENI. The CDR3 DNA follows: TGTGCCAGCGCACCACAGTCAGCCAAAAACATTCAGTACTTC. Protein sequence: CASAPQSAKNIQYF.

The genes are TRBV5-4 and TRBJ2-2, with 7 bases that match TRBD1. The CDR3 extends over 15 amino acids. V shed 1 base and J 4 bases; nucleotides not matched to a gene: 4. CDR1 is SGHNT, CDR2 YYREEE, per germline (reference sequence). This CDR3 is CASSLTGVSTGELFF. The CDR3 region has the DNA TGTGCCAGCAGCTTGACAGGGGTGTCCACCGGGGAGCTGTTTTTT.

The CDR3 here is CASSVGEANTIYF. The CDR3 DNA reads as TGTGCCAGCAGCGTCGGGGAAGCAAACACCATATATTTT. This chain uses TRBV9 with TRBJ1-3; D unclear. CDR1 is SGDLS and CDR2 is YYNGEE in the germline V gene. Trimming stripped 2 bases from V and 6 bases from J, with 9 bases between. The CDR3 length is 13 residues.

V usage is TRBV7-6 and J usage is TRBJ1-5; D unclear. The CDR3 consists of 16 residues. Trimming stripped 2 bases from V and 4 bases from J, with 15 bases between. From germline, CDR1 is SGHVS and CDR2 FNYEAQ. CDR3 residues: CASSLSPQSLNQPQHF. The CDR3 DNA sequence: TGTGCCAGCAGCTTATCACCCCAGTCCTTGAATCAGCCCCAGCATTTT. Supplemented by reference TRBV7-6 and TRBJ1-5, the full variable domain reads GAGVSQSPRYKVTKRGQDVALRCDPISGHVSLYWYRQALGQGPEFLTYFNYEAQQDKSGLPNDRFSAERPEGSISTLTIQRTEQRDSAMYRCASSLSPQSLNQPQHFGDGTRLSIL.

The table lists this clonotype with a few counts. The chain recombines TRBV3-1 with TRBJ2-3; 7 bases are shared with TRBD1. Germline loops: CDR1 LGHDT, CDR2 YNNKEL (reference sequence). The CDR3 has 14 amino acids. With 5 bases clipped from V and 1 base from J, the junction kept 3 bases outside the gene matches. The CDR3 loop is CASSATGGTDTQYF. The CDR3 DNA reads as TGTGCCAGCAGCGCAACAGGGGGCACAGATACGCAGTATTTT.